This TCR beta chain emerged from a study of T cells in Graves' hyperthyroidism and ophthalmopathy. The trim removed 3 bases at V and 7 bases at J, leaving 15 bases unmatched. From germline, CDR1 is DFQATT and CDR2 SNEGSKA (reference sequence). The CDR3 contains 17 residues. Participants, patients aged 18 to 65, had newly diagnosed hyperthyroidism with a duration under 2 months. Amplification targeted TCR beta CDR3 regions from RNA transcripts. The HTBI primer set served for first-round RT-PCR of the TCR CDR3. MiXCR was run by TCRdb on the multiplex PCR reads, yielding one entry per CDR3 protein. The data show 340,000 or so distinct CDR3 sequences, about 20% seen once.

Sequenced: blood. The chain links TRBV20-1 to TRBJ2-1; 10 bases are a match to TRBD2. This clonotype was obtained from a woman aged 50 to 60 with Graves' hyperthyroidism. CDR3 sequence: CSASRNQGLAGVNEQFF. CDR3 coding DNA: TGCAGTGCTAGTCGGAATCAGGGGCTAGCGGGAGTAAATGAGCAGTTCTTC.